These T cell receptor beta chains were read from a single sample in a study of T-cell reconstitution after alpha-beta-depleted transplantation in children. MiXCR was run by TCRdb on the PCR reads, yielding one entry per CDR3 protein. Of around 490,000 distinct CDR3 sequences listed, roughly 11% are singletons. The sample consisted of PBMCs, mostly from graft donor cells, taken 180 days after TCRalphabeta/CD19-depleted stem cell transplant. Receptor source: a female patient between 2 and 15 years old who had a stem cell transplant for aplastic anemia, so the T cells may come from the graft donor. Each CDR3 is given without its conserved first and last residue. The order of the fields is J gene, V gene, CDR3 protein.

TRBJ1-5,TRBV4-3,ASSQDRGVGNQPQH
TRBJ2-1,TRBV7-3,ASSLIAGGGNEQF
TRBJ2-7,TRBV6-5,ASSLPDNEQY
TRBJ1-1,TRBV10-3,AIKHLAEEAF
TRBJ2-4,TRBV18,ASSPPSKNIQY
TRBJ2-5,TRBV5-1,ASTGRIDETQY
TRBJ2-3,TRBV5-5,ASSFGGSVEDTQY
TRBJ1-5,TRBV6-5,ASRGTVGEPQH
TRBJ2-7,TRBV28,ASSLSGPNYEQY
TRBJ2-7,TRBV28,ASSLRTRVFYEQY
TRBJ2-1,TRBV7-8,ASSGEDRANEQF
TRBJ2-2,TRBV6-2/TRBV6-3,ASSYRSSGRGTGELF
TRBJ1-1,TRBV7-9,ASSPGGRGNTEAF
TRBJ2-7,TRBV20-1,SARAGTSGRAAYEQY
TRBJ2-3,TRBV5-1,ASRMYTQNTDTQY
TRBJ2-1,TRBV19,ASTPTDLLSYNEQF
TRBJ2-3,TRBV20-1,SARGPRGRTDTQY
TRBJ1-1,TRBV20-1,SARVWGMNTEAF
TRBJ2-5,TRBV4-3,ASSHGQGQRETQY
TRBJ1-5,TRBV12-3/TRBV12-4,ASSPQGGPQH
TRBJ1-2,TRBV29-1,SELDRHGLGDGYT
TRBJ1-6,TRBV4-3,ASSQDLSRQSHDSPLH
TRBJ2-3,TRBV10-2,ASSETSGRVTDTQY
TRBJ1-2,TRBV27,ASSSHRATNYGYT
TRBJ2-7,TRBV18,ASSSAASGQY
TRBJ2-5,TRBV29-1,SVGETGFIQETQY
TRBJ2-3,TRBV15,ATSTVRHTQY
TRBJ2-7,TRBV7-2,ASSPSATSSYEQY
TRBJ2-7,TRBV4-2,ASSPWRWTEGNEQY
TRBJ2-1,TRBV7-9,ASSLGGSGRMNEQF
TRBJ2-2,TRBV3-1,ASSLIPGPNTGELF
TRBJ1-1,TRBV12-3/TRBV12-4,ASSLRQGNTEAF
TRBJ1-3,TRBV4-3,ASSQDAGIRNTIY
TRBJ1-5,TRBV20-1,SARDWGASGNQPQH
TRBJ2-1,TRBV20-1,SARGGLWAYNEQF
TRBJ2-5,TRBV5-5,ASSLMGAGQETQY
TRBJ1-3,TRBV5-4,ASSSAGTSLFGSGNTIY
TRBJ2-7,TRBV7-2,ASSLFSGLYEQY
TRBJ2-1,TRBV7-2,ASSLSRLAGDNEQF